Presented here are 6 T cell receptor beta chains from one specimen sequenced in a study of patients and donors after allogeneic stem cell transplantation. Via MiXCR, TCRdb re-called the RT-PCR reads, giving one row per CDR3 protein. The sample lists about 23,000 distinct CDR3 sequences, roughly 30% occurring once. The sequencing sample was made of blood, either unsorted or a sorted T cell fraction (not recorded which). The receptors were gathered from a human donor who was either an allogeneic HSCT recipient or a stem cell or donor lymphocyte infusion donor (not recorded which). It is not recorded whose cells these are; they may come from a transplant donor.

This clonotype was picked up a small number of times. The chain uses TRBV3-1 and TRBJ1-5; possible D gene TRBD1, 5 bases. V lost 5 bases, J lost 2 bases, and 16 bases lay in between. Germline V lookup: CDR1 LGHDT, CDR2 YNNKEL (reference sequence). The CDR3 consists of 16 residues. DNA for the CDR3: TGTGCCAGCAGCTCTCGCCTAGGGGTCGGCAATCAGCCCCAGCATTTT. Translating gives CASSSRLGVGNQPQHF.

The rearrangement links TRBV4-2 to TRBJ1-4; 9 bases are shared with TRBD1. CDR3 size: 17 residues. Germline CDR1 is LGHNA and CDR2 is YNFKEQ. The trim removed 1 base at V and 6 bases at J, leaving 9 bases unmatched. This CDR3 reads CASSQGTGGAVDEKLFF. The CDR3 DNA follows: TGTGCCAGCAGCCAAGGAACAGGGGGCGCGGTGGATGAAAAACTGTTTTTT.

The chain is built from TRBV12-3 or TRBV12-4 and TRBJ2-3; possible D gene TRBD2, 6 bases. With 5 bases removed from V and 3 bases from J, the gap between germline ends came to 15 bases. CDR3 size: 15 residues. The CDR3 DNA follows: TGTGCCAGCAGTGTGGACCTTGGGAGGACAGATACGCAGTATTTT. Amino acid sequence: CASSVDLGRTDTQYF.

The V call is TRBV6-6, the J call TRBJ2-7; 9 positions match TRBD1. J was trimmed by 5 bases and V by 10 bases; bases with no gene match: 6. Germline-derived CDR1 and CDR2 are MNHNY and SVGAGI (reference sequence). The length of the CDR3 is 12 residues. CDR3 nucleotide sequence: TGTGCCACCCGGGACAGGGACCACGAGCAGTACTTC. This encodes CATRDRDHEQYF.

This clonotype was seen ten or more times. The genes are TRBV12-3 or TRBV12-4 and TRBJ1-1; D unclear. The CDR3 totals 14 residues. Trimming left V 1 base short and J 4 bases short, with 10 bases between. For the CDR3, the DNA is TGTGCCAGCAGTTTAGACACACGAGGCACTGAAGCTTTCTTT. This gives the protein CASSLDTRGTEAFF.

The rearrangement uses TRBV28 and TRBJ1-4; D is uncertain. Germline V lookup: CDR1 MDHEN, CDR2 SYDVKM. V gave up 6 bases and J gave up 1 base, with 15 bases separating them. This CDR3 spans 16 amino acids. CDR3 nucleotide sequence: TGTGCCAGCAGCCCGTTTAGGAGCGGAACTAATGAAAAACTGTTTTTT. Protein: CASSPFRSGTNEKLFF.